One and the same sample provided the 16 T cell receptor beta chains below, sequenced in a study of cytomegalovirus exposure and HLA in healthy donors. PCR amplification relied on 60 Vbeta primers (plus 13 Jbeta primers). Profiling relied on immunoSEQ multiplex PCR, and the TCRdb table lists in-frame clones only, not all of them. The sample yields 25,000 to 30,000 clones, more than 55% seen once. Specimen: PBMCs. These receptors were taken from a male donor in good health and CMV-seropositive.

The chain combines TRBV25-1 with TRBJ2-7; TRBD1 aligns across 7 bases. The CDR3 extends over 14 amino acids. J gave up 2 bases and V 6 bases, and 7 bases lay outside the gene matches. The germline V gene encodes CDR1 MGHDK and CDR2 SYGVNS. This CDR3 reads CASSRDRVPYEQYF. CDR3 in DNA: TGTGCCAGCAGCCGGGACAGAGTTCCCTACGAGCAGTACTTC.

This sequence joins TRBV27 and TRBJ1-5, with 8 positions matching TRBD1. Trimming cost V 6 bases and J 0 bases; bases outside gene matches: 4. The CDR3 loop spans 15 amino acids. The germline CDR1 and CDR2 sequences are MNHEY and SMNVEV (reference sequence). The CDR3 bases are TGTGCCAGCAGCCTCGGACAGGGTAGCAATCAGCCCCAGCATTTT. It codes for CASSLGQGSNQPQHF.

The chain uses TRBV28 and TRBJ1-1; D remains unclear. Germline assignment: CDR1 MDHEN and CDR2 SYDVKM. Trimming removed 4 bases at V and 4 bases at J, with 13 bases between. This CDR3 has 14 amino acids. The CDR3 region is CASSSAETFTEAFF. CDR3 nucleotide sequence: TGTGCCAGCAGTTCCGCCGAGACATTCACTGAAGCTTTCTTT.

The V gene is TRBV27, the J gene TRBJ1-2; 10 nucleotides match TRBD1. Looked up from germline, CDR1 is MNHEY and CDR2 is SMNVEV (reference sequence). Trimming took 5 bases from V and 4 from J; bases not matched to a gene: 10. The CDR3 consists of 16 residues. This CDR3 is CASSPLTGGLLYGYTF. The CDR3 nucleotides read TGTGCCAGCAGTCCTCTGACAGGGGGCTTACTCTATGGCTACACCTTC.

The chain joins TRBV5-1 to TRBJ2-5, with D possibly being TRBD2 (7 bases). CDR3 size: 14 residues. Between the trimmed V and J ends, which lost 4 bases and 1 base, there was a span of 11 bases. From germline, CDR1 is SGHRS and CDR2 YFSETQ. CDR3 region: CASSPGGGQETQYF. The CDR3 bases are TGCGCCAGCAGCCCGGGGGGCGGCCAAGAGACCCAGTACTTC.

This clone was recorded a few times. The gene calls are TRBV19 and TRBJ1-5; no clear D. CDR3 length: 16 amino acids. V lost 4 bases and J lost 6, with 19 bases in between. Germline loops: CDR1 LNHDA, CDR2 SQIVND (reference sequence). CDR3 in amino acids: CASSTTRARGGQPQHF. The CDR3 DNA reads TGTGCCAGTAGTACCACCCGGGCCCGAGGAGGTCAGCCCCAGCATTTT.

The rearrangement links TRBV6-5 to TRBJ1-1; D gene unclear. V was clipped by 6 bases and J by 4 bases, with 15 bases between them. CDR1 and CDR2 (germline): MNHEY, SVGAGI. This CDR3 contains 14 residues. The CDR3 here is CASRWSQEITEAFF. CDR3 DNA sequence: TGTGCCAGCAGGTGGTCCCAGGAAATCACTGAAGCTTTCTTT.

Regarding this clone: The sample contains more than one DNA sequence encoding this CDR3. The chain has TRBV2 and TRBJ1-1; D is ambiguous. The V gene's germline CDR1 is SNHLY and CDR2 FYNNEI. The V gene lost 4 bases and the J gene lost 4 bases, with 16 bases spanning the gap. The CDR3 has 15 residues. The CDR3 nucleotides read TGTGCCAGCAGTGCCCTGAATCCTCAGGTCACTGAAGCTTTCTTT. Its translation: CASSALNPQVTEAFF.

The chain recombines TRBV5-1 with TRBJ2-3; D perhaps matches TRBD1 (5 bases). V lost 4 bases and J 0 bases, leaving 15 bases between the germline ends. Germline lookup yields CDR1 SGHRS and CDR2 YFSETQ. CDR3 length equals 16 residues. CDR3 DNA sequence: TGCGCCAGCAGCCAGACCCAGGGCCCTAGCACAGATACGCAGTATTTT. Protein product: CASSQTQGPSTDTQYF.

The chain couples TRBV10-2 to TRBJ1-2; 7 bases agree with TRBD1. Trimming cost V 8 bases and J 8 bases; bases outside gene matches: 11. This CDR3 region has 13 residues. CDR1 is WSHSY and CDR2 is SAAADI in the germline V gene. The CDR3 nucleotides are TGCGCCAGCTCCGACAGGGATTTGAGGGGCTACACCTTC. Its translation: CASSDRDLRGYTF.

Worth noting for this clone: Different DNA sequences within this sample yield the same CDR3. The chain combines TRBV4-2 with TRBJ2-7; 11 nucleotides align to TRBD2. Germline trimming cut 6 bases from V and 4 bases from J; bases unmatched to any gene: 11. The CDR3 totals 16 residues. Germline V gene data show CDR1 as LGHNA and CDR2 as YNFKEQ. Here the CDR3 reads CASSQPGTSGNYEQYF. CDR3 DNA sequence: TGTGCCAGCAGTCAGCCCGGGACTAGCGGTAATTACGAGCAGTACTTC.

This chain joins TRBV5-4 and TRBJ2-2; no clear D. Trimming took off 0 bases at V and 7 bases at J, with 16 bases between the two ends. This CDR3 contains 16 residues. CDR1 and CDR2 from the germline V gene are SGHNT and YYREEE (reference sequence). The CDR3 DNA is TGTGCCAGCAGCTTGGACTCCCAAGTTTCCATCGGGGAGCTGTTTTTT. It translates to CASSLDSQVSIGELFF.

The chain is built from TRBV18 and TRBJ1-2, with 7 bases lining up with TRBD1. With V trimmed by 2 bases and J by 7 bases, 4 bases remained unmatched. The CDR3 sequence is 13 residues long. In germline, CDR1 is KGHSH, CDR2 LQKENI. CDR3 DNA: TGTGCCAGCTCACCAGACAGGGTGGTTGGCTACACCTTC. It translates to CASSPDRVVGYTF.

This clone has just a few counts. CDR3 amino acids: CASSPGPTGRTEAFF. The DNA for the CDR3 is TGTGCCAGCAGCCCGGGGCCGACAGGGCGGACTGAAGCTTTCTTT. The gene calls are TRBV7-2 and TRBJ1-1; 7 nucleotides line up with TRBD1. The CDR3 extends over 15 amino acids. The junction had 11 bases not matched to a gene; V was cut back by 5 bases and J by 5 bases. Germline assignment: CDR1 SGHTA and CDR2 FQGNSA. The full variable domain, with the rest looked up from reference TRBV7-2 and TRBJ1-1, is GAGVSQSPSNKVTEKGKDVELRCDPISGHTALYWYRQSLGQGLEFLIYFQGNSAPDKSGLPSDRFSAERTGGSVSTLTIQRTQQEDSAVYLCASSPGPTGRTEAFFGQGTRLTVV.

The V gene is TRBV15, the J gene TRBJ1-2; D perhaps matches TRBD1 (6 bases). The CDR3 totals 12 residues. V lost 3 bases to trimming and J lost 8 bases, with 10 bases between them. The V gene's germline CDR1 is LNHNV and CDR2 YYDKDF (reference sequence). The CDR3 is CATSRDQGGYTF. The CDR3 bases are TGTGCCACCAGCAGGGACCAGGGGGGCTACACCTTC.

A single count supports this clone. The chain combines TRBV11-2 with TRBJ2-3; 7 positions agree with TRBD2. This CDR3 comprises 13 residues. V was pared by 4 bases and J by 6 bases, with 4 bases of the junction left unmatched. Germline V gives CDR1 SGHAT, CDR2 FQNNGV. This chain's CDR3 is CASSSSLADTQYF. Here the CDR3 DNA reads TGTGCCAGCAGCTCATCACTAGCGGATACGCAGTATTTT.